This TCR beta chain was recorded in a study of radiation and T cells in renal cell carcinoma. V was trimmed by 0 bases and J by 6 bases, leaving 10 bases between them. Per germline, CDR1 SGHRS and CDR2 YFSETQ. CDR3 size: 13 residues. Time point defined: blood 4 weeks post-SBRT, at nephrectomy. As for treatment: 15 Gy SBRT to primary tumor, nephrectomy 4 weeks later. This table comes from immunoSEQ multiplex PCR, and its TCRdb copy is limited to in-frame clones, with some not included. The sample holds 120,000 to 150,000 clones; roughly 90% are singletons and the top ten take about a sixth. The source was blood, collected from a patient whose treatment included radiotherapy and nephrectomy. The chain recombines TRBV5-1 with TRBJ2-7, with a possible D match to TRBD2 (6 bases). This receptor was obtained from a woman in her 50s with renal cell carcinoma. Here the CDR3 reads CASSLATEGEQYF. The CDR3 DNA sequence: TGCGCCAGCAGCTTGGCAACGGAGGGCGAGCAGTACTTC.